The rows below give T cell receptor beta chains drawn from one sample of a study of T cells in Graves' hyperthyroidism and ophthalmopathy. TCRdb processed the multiplex PCR reads anew with MiXCR; each CDR3 protein has one entry. The data hold under 400,000 distinct CDR3 sequences, with roughly 18% observed a single time. Source material: blood. The receptors were sampled from a woman aged 45-60 years with Graves' hyperthyroidism. Each CDR3 is given with its conserved first and last residue. Each record gives: clone size, V gene, CDR3 length, D gene, J gene, CDR3 protein, CDR3 DNA. The D gene is left open where the match is weak. Expanded clones get a size class; other rows say once, few or many, or leave the size out.

abundance: many; v_gene: TRBV27; len: 19; d_gene: TRBD2; j_gene: TRBJ2-7; CDR3aa: CASSLFPPTGTSGVYEQYF; CDR3nt: TGTGCCAGCAGTTTATTCCCCCCCACCGGGACTAGCGGGGTCTACGAGCAGTACTTC
abundance: many; v_gene: TRBV11-2; len: 13; d_gene: -; j_gene: TRBJ2-5; CDR3aa: CASSSTTQETQYF; CDR3nt: TGTGCCAGCAGCAGTACTACCCAAGAGACCCAGTACTTC
abundance: many; v_gene: TRBV5-1; len: 15; d_gene: -; j_gene: TRBJ2-3; CDR3aa: CASSGDSGYTDTQYF; CDR3nt: TGCGCCAGCAGCGGCGACAGCGGATACACAGATACGCAGTATTTT
abundance: -; v_gene: TRBV20-1; len: 13; d_gene: -; j_gene: TRBJ2-3; CDR3aa: CSASGRAPDTQYF; CDR3nt: TGCAGTGCATCCGGACGGGCCCCGGATACGCAGTATTTT
abundance: many; v_gene: TRBV11-2; len: 14; d_gene: -; j_gene: TRBJ1-2; CDR3aa: CASSSPVDDYGYTF; CDR3nt: TGTGCCAGCAGTTCCCCAGTAGACGACTATGGCTACACCTTC
abundance: few; v_gene: TRBV12-5; len: 12; d_gene: -; j_gene: TRBJ1-2; CDR3aa: CASGLEWGGYTF; CDR3nt: TGTGCTAGTGGTTTGGAATGGGGTGGCTACACCTTC
abundance: many; v_gene: TRBV3-1; len: 13; d_gene: -; j_gene: TRBJ2-1; CDR3aa: CASSRTGTDEQFF; CDR3nt: TGTGCCAGCAGCCGAACAGGGACCGATGAGCAGTTCTTC
abundance: many; v_gene: TRBV11-2; len: 14; d_gene: -; j_gene: TRBJ1-1; CDR3aa: CASSLTEKGTEAFF; CDR3nt: TGTGCCAGCAGCTTAACGGAGAAGGGTACTGAAGCTTTCTTT
abundance: -; v_gene: TRBV6-5; len: 13; d_gene: -; j_gene: TRBJ1-5; CDR3aa: CASSYDGNQPQHF; CDR3nt: TGTGCCAGCAGTTACGACGGCAATCAGCCCCAGCATTTT
abundance: few; v_gene: TRBV12-3/TRBV12-4; len: 12; d_gene: -; j_gene: TRBJ1-5; CDR3aa: CASSLDSRPQHF; CDR3nt: TGTGCCAGCAGTCTCGACAGCAGGCCCCAGCATTTT
abundance: many; v_gene: TRBV19; len: 14; d_gene: -; j_gene: TRBJ2-3; CDR3aa: CASSYVDSTDTQYF; CDR3nt: TGTGCCAGTAGTTATGTAGATAGCACAGATACGCAGTATTTT
abundance: few; v_gene: TRBV2; len: 15; d_gene: -; j_gene: TRBJ2-2; CDR3aa: CASSWDIPSTGELFF; CDR3nt: TGTGCCAGCAGCTGGGACATCCCTAGCACCGGGGAGCTGTTTTTT
abundance: -; v_gene: TRBV2; len: 14; d_gene: -; j_gene: TRBJ2-7; CDR3aa: CASSNSGVSNEQYF; CDR3nt: TGTGCCAGCAGTAACTCGGGAGTGAGTAACGAGCAGTACTTC
abundance: -; v_gene: TRBV2; len: 13; d_gene: -; j_gene: TRBJ1-1; CDR3aa: CASITEMNTEAFF; CDR3nt: TGTGCCAGCATTACAGAGATGAACACTGAAGCTTTCTTT
abundance: many; v_gene: TRBV12-3/TRBV12-4; len: 13; d_gene: -; j_gene: TRBJ1-1; CDR3aa: CASSPLGAVGAFF; CDR3nt: TGTGCCAGCAGCCCTTTGGGGGCGGTTGGTGCTTTCTTT
abundance: many; v_gene: TRBV3-1; len: 15; d_gene: -; j_gene: TRBJ2-1; CDR3aa: CASSQDLASHNEQFF; CDR3nt: TGTGCCAGCAGCCAAGATTTAGCCTCACACAATGAGCAGTTCTTC
abundance: -; v_gene: TRBV12-5; len: 12; d_gene: -; j_gene: TRBJ1-1; CDR3aa: CASGWKETEAFF; CDR3nt: TGTGCTAGTGGTTGGAAGGAGACTGAAGCTTTCTTT
abundance: -; v_gene: TRBV18; len: 15; d_gene: -; j_gene: TRBJ2-3; CDR3aa: CASSPAETSTDTQYF; CDR3nt: TGTGCCAGCTCACCGGCGGAGACTAGCACAGATACGCAGTATTTT
abundance: many; v_gene: TRBV5-4; len: 15; d_gene: -; j_gene: TRBJ2-1; CDR3aa: CASSLSVSSYNEQFF; CDR3nt: TGTGCCAGCAGCTTGTCCGTAAGCTCCTACAATGAGCAGTTCTTC
abundance: -; v_gene: TRBV30; len: 15; d_gene: -; j_gene: TRBJ1-2; CDR3aa: CAWSTRDTFDYGYTF; CDR3nt: TGTGCCTGGAGTACTAGGGACACCTTTGACTATGGCTACACCTTC
abundance: -; v_gene: TRBV19; len: 11; d_gene: -; j_gene: TRBJ2-1; CDR3aa: CASTPGGEQFF; CDR3nt: TGTGCCAGTACCCCAGGCGGTGAGCAGTTCTTC
abundance: few; v_gene: TRBV4-1; len: 14; d_gene: -; j_gene: TRBJ1-2; CDR3aa: CASSPRIGDYGYTF; CDR3nt: TGCGCCAGCAGCCCCCGGATCGGGGACTATGGCTACACCTTC
abundance: many; v_gene: TRBV20-1; len: 17; d_gene: TRBD2; j_gene: TRBJ2-1; CDR3aa: CSARDPRLAGGVNEQFF; CDR3nt: TGCAGTGCTAGAGATCCACGACTAGCGGGGGGCGTAAATGAGCAGTTCTTC
abundance: -; v_gene: TRBV20-1; len: 19; d_gene: TRBD2; j_gene: TRBJ2-4; CDR3aa: CSARDIGLAGDSAKNIQYF; CDR3nt: TGCAGTGCTAGAGATATTGGACTAGCGGGAGATTCAGCCAAAAACATTCAGTACTTC
abundance: few; v_gene: TRBV3-1; len: 12; d_gene: -; j_gene: TRBJ2-1; CDR3aa: CASSSGLEEQFF; CDR3nt: TGTGCCAGCAGTTCAGGCCTCGAGGAGCAGTTCTTC
abundance: many; v_gene: TRBV12-3/TRBV12-4; len: 13; d_gene: -; j_gene: TRBJ2-7; CDR3aa: CASSHRDFYEQYF; CDR3nt: TGTGCCAGCAGCCACCGGGACTTCTACGAGCAGTACTTC
abundance: many; v_gene: TRBV11-3; len: 15; d_gene: -; j_gene: TRBJ2-1; CDR3aa: CASSLGTSHNNEQFF; CDR3nt: TGTGCCAGCAGCTTAGGAACTAGCCATAACAATGAGCAGTTCTTC
abundance: few; v_gene: TRBV5-1; len: 14; d_gene: -; j_gene: TRBJ1-1; CDR3aa: CASSLEGSLDEAFF; CDR3nt: TGCGCCAGCAGCTTGGAAGGGTCCTTGGATGAAGCTTTCTTT
abundance: -; v_gene: TRBV28; len: 14; d_gene: -; j_gene: TRBJ2-7; CDR3aa: CASKGTGHSYEQYF; CDR3nt: TGTGCCAGCAAAGGTACGGGCCACTCCTACGAGCAGTACTTC
abundance: few; v_gene: TRBV14; len: 16; d_gene: TRBD1; j_gene: TRBJ1-2; CDR3aa: CASSLLIRDRNYGYTF; CDR3nt: TGTGCCAGCAGCCTTCTGATCCGGGACAGAAACTATGGCTACACCTTC
abundance: -; v_gene: TRBV5-6; len: 12; d_gene: TRBD2; j_gene: TRBJ2-1; CDR3aa: CASMRRGDEQFF; CDR3nt: TGTGCCAGCATGAGGCGGGGGGATGAGCAGTTCTTC
abundance: few; v_gene: TRBV4-1; len: 15; d_gene: TRBD1; j_gene: TRBJ1-4; CDR3aa: CASSQEGTGRAKLFF; CDR3nt: TGCGCCAGCAGCCAAGAGGGGACAGGGAGGGCAAAACTGTTTTTT
abundance: few; v_gene: TRBV7-2; len: 12; d_gene: -; j_gene: TRBJ2-5; CDR3aa: CASSPAFGTQYF; CDR3nt: TGTGCCAGCAGCCCGGCGTTCGGGACCCAGTACTTC
abundance: many; v_gene: TRBV13; len: 12; d_gene: -; j_gene: TRBJ2-3; CDR3aa: CASSKPADTQYF; CDR3nt: TGTGCCAGCAGCAAACCCGCGGATACGCAGTATTTT
abundance: -; v_gene: TRBV5-1; len: 14; d_gene: -; j_gene: TRBJ2-3; CDR3aa: CASSLGQYEDTQYF; CDR3nt: TGCGCCAGCAGCTTGGGGCAGTACGAGGATACGCAGTATTTT
abundance: many; v_gene: TRBV7-8; len: 15; d_gene: -; j_gene: TRBJ2-3; CDR3aa: CASSLRNGGTDTQYF; CDR3nt: TGTGCCAGCAGCTTAAGGAACGGGGGCACAGATACGCAGTATTTT
abundance: many; v_gene: TRBV30; len: 15; d_gene: TRBD2; j_gene: TRBJ2-7; CDR3aa: CAWSLYSGKIGEQYF; CDR3nt: TGTGCCTGGAGCCTATATAGCGGGAAAATCGGCGAGCAGTACTTC
abundance: few; v_gene: TRBV30; len: 14; d_gene: -; j_gene: TRBJ1-2; CDR3aa: CAWSGLKGRVGYTF; CDR3nt: TGTGCCTGGAGTGGGCTAAAGGGTCGGGTCGGCTACACCTTC
abundance: few; v_gene: TRBV4-1; len: 16; d_gene: -; j_gene: TRBJ2-2; CDR3aa: CASSQGPGGLTGELFF; CDR3nt: TGCGCCAGCAGCCAAGGTCCAGGGGGGCTGACCGGGGAGCTGTTTTTT
abundance: many; v_gene: TRBV7-2; len: 14; d_gene: -; j_gene: TRBJ2-3; CDR3aa: CASSLVADTDTQYF; CDR3nt: TGTGCCAGCAGCTTAGTTGCGGACACAGATACGCAGTATTTT
abundance: many; v_gene: TRBV11-2; len: 13; d_gene: -; j_gene: TRBJ1-2; CDR3aa: CASSLDRPYGYTF; CDR3nt: TGTGCCAGCAGCTTAGATCGTCCCTATGGCTACACCTTC
abundance: -; v_gene: TRBV6-1; len: 14; d_gene: TRBD1; j_gene: TRBJ1-4; CDR3aa: CASRDRGLNEKLFF; CDR3nt: TGTGCCAGCAGGGACAGGGGTTTAAATGAAAAACTGTTTTTT
abundance: few; v_gene: TRBV6-1; len: 15; d_gene: -; j_gene: TRBJ1-3; CDR3aa: CASSGDRYSENTIYF; CDR3nt: TGTGCCAGCAGTGGCGACAGATACTCTGAAAACACCATATATTTT
abundance: -; v_gene: TRBV6-1; len: 14; d_gene: TRBD1; j_gene: TRBJ2-1; CDR3aa: CASSEDGTGNEQFF; CDR3nt: TGTGCCAGCAGTGAAGACGGGACAGGGAATGAGCAGTTCTTC